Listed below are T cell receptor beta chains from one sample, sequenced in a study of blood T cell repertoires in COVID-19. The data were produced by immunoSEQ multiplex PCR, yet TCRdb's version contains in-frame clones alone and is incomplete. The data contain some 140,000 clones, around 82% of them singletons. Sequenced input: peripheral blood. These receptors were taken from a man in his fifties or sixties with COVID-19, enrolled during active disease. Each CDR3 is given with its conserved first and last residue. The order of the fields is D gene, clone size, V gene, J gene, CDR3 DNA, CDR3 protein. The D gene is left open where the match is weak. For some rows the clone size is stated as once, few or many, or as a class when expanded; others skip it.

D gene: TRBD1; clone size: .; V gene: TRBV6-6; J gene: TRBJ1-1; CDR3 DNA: TGTGCCAGCAGAACGAGACAGGGGATGAACACTGAAGCTTTCTTT; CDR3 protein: CASRTRQGMNTEAFF
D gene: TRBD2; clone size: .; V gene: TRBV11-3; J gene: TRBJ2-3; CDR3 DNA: TGTGCCAGCAGCTTAATAGCGGGAGGATCCCTGGCAGATACGCAGTATTTT; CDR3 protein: CASSLIAGGSLADTQYF
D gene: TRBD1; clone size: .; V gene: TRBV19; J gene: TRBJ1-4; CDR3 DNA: TGTGCCAGTATATCGCGGACAGGAGTTAATGAAAAACTGTTTTTT; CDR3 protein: CASISRTGVNEKLFF
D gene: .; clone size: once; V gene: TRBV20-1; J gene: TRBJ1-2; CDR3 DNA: TGCAGTGCTAGTACAGGGAGTACATCTAACTATGGCTACACCTTC; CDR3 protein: CSASTGSTSNYGYTF
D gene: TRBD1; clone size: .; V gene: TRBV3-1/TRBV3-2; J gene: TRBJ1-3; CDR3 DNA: TGTGCCAGCAGCTTTGGGACAGTTGGAAACACCATATATTTT; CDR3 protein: CASSFGTVGNTIYF
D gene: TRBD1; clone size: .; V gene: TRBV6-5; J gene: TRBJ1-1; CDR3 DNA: TGTGCCAGCAGTCCGACCGGGACAGTGAACACTGAAGCTTTCTTT; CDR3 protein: CASSPTGTVNTEAFF
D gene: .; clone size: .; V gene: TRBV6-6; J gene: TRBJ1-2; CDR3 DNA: TGTGCCAGCAGTAACTGGGGGGATGGCTACACCTTC; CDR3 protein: CASSNWGDGYTF
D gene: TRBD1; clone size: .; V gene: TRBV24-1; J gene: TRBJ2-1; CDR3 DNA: TGTGCCACCAGTGATTCCACAGGGGGCGGATCCTACAATGAGCAGTTCTTC; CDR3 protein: CATSDSTGGGSYNEQFF
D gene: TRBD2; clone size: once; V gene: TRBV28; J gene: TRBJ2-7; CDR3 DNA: TGTGCCAGCAGTCCGCTAGCGGGGGGCTACGAGCAGTACTTC; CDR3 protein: CASSPLAGGYEQYF
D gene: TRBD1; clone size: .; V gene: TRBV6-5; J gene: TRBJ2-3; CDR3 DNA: TGTGCCAGCAGTTCGCGACAGGGCAGCACAGATACGCAGTATTTT; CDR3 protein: CASSSRQGSTDTQYF
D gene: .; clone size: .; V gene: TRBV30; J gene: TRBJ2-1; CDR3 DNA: TGTGCCTGGACGGGGGGCGCTGGTGGTGAGCAGTTCTTC; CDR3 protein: CAWTGGAGGEQFF
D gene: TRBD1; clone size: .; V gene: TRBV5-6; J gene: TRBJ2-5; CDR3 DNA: TGTGCCAGCAGCTCCTTCGGGACAGGGGCCGAAGAGACCCAGTACTTC; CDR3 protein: CASSSFGTGAEETQYF
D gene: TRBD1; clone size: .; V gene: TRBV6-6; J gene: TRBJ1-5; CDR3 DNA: TGTGCCAGCAGTCCCCGGGACAGGGGGTCGGGCAATCAGCCCCAGCATTTT; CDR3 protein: CASSPRDRGSGNQPQHF
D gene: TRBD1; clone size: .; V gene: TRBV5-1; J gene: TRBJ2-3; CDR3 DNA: TGCGCCAGCAGCTTGCAGGGGGCTCCAGATACGCAGTATTTT; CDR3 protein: CASSLQGAPDTQYF
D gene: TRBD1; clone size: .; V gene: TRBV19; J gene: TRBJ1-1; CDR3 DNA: TGTGCCACCCACCCGGGACAGGGGTCCCTGAACACTGAAGCTTTCTTT; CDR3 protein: CATHPGQGSLNTEAFF
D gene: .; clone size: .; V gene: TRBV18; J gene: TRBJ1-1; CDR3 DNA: TGTGCCAGCTCACGAAGCGCGGGACCGAACACTGAAGCTTTCTTT; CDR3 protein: CASSRSAGPNTEAFF
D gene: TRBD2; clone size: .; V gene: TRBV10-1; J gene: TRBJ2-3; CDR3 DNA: TGCGCCAGCAGTGAGTCGGGGAACACTAGCGGGGGATACACAGATACGCAGTATTTT; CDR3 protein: CASSESGNTSGGYTDTQYF
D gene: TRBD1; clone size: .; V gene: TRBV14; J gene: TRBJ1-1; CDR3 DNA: TGTGCCAGCAGGCGAGGACAGGTGAACACTGAAGCTTTCTTT; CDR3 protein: CASRRGQVNTEAFF
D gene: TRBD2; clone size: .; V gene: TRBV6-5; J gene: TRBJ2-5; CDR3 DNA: TGTGCCAGCAGGACTAGCGGGAGTCCCGAGACCCAGTACTTC; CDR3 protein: CASRTSGSPETQYF
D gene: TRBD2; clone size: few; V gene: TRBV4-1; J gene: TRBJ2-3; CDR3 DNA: TGCGCCAGCAGCCAAGACGCAGCGGGGGGGGTCACAGATACGCAGTATTTT; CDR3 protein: CASSQDAAGGVTDTQYF
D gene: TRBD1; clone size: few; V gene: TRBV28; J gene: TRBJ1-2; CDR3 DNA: TGTGCCAGCAGTCCCTGGGACAGGGATTATGGCTACACCTTC; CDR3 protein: CASSPWDRDYGYTF
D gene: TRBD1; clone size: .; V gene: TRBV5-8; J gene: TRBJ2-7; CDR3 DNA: TGTGCCAGCAGCTCATGGACAGGAGTCTCCTACGAGCAGTACTTC; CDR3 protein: CASSSWTGVSYEQYF
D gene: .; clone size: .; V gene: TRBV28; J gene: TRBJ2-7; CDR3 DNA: TGTGCCAGCAGTTTGAGGCAGGGTAAGCAGTACTTC; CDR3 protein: CASSLRQGKQYF
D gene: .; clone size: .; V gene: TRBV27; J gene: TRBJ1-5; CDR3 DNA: TGTGCCAGCAGTTTACAGACTAATCAGCCCCAGCATTTT; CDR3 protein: CASSLQTNQPQHF
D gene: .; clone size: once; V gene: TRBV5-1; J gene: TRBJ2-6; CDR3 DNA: TGCGCCAGCAGCGCGGACAGTCCCTCTGGGGCCAACGTCCTGACTTTC; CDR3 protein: CASSADSPSGANVLTF
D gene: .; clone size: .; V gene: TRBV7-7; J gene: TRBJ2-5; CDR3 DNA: TGTGCTAGCAGCAGATCGGGCGGGTTGGAGACCCAGTACTTC; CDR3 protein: CASSRSGGLETQYF
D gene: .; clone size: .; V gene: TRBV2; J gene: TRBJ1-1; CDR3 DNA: TGTGCCAGCAGTGTAGGACAGCTGAACACTGAAGCTTTCTTT; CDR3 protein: CASSVGQLNTEAFF
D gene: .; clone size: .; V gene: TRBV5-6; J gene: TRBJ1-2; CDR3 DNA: TGTGCCAGCAGCTTGGGCACTGGGGCTTGGGGCTACACCTTC; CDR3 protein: CASSLGTGAWGYTF
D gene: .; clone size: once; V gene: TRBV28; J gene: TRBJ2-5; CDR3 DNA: TGTGCCAGCAGCACGGGGATTGAGACCCAGTACTTC; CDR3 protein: CASSTGIETQYF
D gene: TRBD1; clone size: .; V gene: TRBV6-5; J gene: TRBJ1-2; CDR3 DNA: TGTGCCAGCAGGACCCTATTTCTCGGACAGGGGGAGATCTCCTTC; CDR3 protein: CASRTLFLGQGEISF
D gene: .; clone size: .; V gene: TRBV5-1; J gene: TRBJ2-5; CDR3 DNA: TGCGCCAGCAGCTTGCAGGGAAACCAAGAGACCCAGTACTTC; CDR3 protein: CASSLQGNQETQYF
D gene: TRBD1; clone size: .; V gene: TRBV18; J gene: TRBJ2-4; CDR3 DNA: TGTGCCAGCTCACCTAGACAGGGGCCCCAGGACATTCAGTACTTC; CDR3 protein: CASSPRQGPQDIQYF
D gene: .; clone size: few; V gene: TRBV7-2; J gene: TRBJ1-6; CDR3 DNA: TGTGCCAGCAGCGATCAGGTTCGGAATTCACCCCTCCACTTT; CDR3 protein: CASSDQVRNSPLHF
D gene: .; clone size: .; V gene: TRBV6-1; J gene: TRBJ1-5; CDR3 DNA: TGTGCCAGCAGTGAAGTGACAGGCGCCCAGCATTTT; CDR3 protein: CASSEVTGAQHF
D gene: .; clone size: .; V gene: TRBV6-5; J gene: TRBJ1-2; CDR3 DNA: TGTGCCAGCAGCTACGACAGCAGATACTATGGCTACACCTTC; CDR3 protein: CASSYDSRYYGYTF
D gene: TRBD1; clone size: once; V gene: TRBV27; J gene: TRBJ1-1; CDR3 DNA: TGTGCCAGCAGTCCGGGACAGGGGGCTCGGGCTTTCTTT; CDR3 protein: CASSPGQGARAFF
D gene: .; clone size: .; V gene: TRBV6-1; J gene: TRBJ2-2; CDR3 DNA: TGTGCCAGCAGTGAAGCACGGGTCCGGGAGCTGTTTTTT; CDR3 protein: CASSEARVRELFF
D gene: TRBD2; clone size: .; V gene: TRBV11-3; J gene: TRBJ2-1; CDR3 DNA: TGTGCCAGCAGCTTAGATGCAGCGGGGGTTTACTACAATGAGCAGTTCTTC; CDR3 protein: CASSLDAAGVYYNEQFF
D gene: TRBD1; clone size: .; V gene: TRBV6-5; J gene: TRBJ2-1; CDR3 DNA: TGTGCCAGCATCGCCCCGGGACAGGGATCCTCTGAGCAGTTCTTC; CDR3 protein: CASIAPGQGSSEQFF
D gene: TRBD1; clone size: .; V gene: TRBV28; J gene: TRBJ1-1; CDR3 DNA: TGTGCCAGCAGTCTACCGGGACAGATGAACACTGAAGCTTTCTTT; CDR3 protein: CASSLPGQMNTEAFF
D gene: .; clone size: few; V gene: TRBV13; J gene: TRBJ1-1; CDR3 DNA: TGTGCCAGCAGCTTTATTTTAACAGGCGGTCTAGCTTTCTTT; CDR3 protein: CASSFILTGGLAFF
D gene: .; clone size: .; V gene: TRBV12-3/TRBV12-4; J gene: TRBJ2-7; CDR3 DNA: TGTGCCAGCAGCGGACAGTACTACGAGCAGTACTTC; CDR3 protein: CASSGQYYEQYF
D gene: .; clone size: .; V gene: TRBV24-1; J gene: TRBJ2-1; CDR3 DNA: TGTGCCACCAGTTTTTCAGGAAACTACAATGAGCAGTTCTTC; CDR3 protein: CATSFSGNYNEQFF
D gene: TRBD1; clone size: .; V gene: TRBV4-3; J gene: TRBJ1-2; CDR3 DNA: TGCGCCAGCAGCCAAGAACTCGGGGGTACAGGGGTGGACTATGGCTACACCTTC; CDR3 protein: CASSQELGGTGVDYGYTF
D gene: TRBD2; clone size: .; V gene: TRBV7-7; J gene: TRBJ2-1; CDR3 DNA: TGTGCTAGCAGCTTGGGGGGAGGGATTTCGAAGGAGCAGTTCTTC; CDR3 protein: CASSLGGGISKEQFF
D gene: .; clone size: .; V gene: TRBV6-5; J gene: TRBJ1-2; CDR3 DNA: TGTGCCAGCAGTTCGCAGGGGATCTACTATGGCTACACCTTC; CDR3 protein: CASSSQGIYYGYTF
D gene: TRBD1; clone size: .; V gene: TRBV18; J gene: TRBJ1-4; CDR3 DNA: TGTGCCAGCTCACCCTCAGGGGGCAGAGGAACTAATGAAAAACTGTTTTTT; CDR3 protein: CASSPSGGRGTNEKLFF
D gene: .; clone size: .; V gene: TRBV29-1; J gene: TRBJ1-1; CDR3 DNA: TGCAGCGTTGAACGGGTTTTGAACACTGAAGCTTTCTTT; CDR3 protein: CSVERVLNTEAFF
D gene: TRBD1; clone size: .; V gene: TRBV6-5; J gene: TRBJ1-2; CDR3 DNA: TGTGCCAGCAGCCGCACGGTCGGGACAGAATATGGCTACACCTTC; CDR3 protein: CASSRTVGTEYGYTF
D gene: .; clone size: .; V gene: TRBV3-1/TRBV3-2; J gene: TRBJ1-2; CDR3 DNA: TGTGCCAGCAGCCAACCGACAGCCGGCTACACCTTC; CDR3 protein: CASSQPTAGYTF
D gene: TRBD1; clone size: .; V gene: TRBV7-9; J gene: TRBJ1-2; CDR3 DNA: TGTGCCAGCAGCTTAGCTTACCCCGGACAGGGGGGCGGCTACACCTTC; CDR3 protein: CASSLAYPGQGGGYTF
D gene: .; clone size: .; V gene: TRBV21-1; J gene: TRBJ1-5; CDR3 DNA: TGTGCCAGCAGCAAAGCAAACGTCAGGATTAATCAGCCCCAGCATTTT; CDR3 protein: CASSKANVRINQPQHF
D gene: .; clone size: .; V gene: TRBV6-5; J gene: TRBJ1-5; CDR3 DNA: TGTGCCAGCACTCAGAATAGGGGTGGCAATCAGCCCCAGCATTTT; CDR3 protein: CASTQNRGGNQPQHF
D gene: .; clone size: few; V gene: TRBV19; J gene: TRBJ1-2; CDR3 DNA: TGTGCCAGTAGTGGGGGGGTGAATGGCTACACCTTC; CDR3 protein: CASSGGVNGYTF
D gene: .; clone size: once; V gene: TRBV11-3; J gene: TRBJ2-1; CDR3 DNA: TGTGCCAGCAGCTCTGAAAGCGCTGAGCAGTTCTTC; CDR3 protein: CASSSESAEQFF